Listed below are T cell receptor beta chains from one sample, sequenced in a study of T-cell reconstitution after alpha-beta-depleted transplantation in children. TCRdb used MiXCR to reprocess the PCR reads, holding one entry per CDR3 protein. The sample has hundreds of thousands of distinct CDR3 sequences; under 25% are singletons. Sample: PBMCs, mostly from graft donor cells, taken 360 days after TCRalphabeta/CD19-depleted stem cell transplant. Every receptor here comes from a boy under two years old who had a stem cell transplant for acute myeloid leukemia, so the T cells may come from the graft donor. CDR3s leave out the opening cysteine and the closing phenylalanine or tryptophan.

V gene: TRBV20-1; CDR3 protein: SARDPLSSGGARELF
V gene: TRBV28; CDR3 protein: ASSLPGDFGYT
V gene: TRBV29-1; CDR3 protein: SVAATGLETQY
V gene: TRBV2; CDR3 protein: ASNKWNTEAF
V gene: TRBV4-3; CDR3 protein: ASSQETSGGTYEQY
V gene: TRBV6-5; CDR3 protein: ASSYRLTGTGNTIY
V gene: TRBV12-3/TRBV12-4; CDR3 protein: ASTSLQTGREKLF
V gene: TRBV10-1; CDR3 protein: ASSEMGSRGALNEQF
V gene: TRBV20-1; CDR3 protein: SAWTETSTDTQY
V gene: TRBV20-1; CDR3 protein: SASEYTEAF
V gene: TRBV20-1; CDR3 protein: SARDPLAKAPIEQF
V gene: TRBV6-2/TRBV6-3; CDR3 protein: ASSLRGSLGEQY
V gene: TRBV27; CDR3 protein: ASSLLSGGAYNEQF
V gene: TRBV27; CDR3 protein: ASSTWDSINQPQH
V gene: TRBV7-9; CDR3 protein: ASSFGGTEQF
V gene: TRBV20-1; CDR3 protein: SAQQGFSYNSPLH
V gene: TRBV5-6; CDR3 protein: ASSFGRPNTGELF
V gene: TRBV7-2; CDR3 protein: ASSSQGARNEQF
V gene: TRBV20-1; CDR3 protein: SPGGRGYT
V gene: TRBV20-1; CDR3 protein: SASSRYSDGYT
V gene: TRBV12-3/TRBV12-4; CDR3 protein: ASSLTGETQY
V gene: TRBV7-9; CDR3 protein: ASSLQGPNYGYT
V gene: TRBV28; CDR3 protein: ASSPPLLGNEQF
V gene: TRBV20-1; CDR3 protein: SARNRGNEQF
V gene: TRBV6-4; CDR3 protein: ASSDSKVSDTQY
V gene: TRBV5-5; CDR3 protein: ASSWAWGGIQETQY
V gene: TRBV9; CDR3 protein: ASSVGWGLRADTQY
V gene: TRBV11-3; CDR3 protein: ASSLDGGVSTDTQY
V gene: TRBV5-1; CDR3 protein: ASSPAGASGNTIY
V gene: TRBV20-1; CDR3 protein: SVTGGSGNTIY
V gene: TRBV28; CDR3 protein: ASSLVPSGGNEQF
V gene: TRBV2; CDR3 protein: ASREQGANTGELF
V gene: TRBV15; CDR3 protein: ATSSLTVNQPQH
V gene: TRBV21-1; CDR3 protein: ASSNPDEFPLH
V gene: TRBV10-3; CDR3 protein: AINDRGSQPQH
V gene: TRBV6-5; CDR3 protein: ASSYSRLAGVGETQY
V gene: TRBV20-1; CDR3 protein: SARTLQETQY
V gene: TRBV12-3/TRBV12-4; CDR3 protein: ASEGLLYGYT
V gene: TRBV4-3; CDR3 protein: ASSPSRGYTQY